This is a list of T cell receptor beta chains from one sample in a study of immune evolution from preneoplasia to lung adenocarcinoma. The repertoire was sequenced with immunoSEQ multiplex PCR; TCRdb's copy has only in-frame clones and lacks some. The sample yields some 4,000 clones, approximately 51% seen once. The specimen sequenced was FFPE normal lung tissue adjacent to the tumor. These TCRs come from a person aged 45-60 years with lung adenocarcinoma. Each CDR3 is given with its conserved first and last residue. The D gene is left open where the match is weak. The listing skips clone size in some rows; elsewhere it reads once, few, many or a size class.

CDR3aa: CASSQSGGVETQYF; CDR3nt: TGTGCCAGCAGCCAGTCAGGGGGAGTAGAGACCCAGTACTTC; abundance: NA; d_gene: TRBD1; v_gene: TRBV14; j_gene: TRBJ2-5
CDR3aa: CASSIDYDSYNQPQHF; CDR3nt: TGTGCCAGTAGTATAGATTATGACTCCTACAATCAGCCCCAGCATTTT; abundance: NA; d_gene: NA; v_gene: TRBV19; j_gene: TRBJ1-5
CDR3aa: CASSPGGVGGIYGYTF; CDR3nt: TGTGCCAGCAGCCCCGGCGGGGTGGGGGGAATTTATGGCTACACCTTC; abundance: NA; d_gene: NA; v_gene: TRBV5-4; j_gene: TRBJ1-2
CDR3aa: CASSLGQGAFVDQYF; CDR3nt: TGCGCCAGCAGCTTGGGACAGGGGGCCTTTGTGGATCAGTACTTC; abundance: NA; d_gene: TRBD1; v_gene: TRBV5-1; j_gene: TRBJ2-7
CDR3aa: CASSLAENEYEQYF; CDR3nt: TGTGCCAGCAGCTTGGCCGAAAACGAGTACGAGCAGTACTTC; abundance: large; d_gene: NA; v_gene: TRBV5-6; j_gene: TRBJ2-7
CDR3aa: CASSSTGGYEQYF; CDR3nt: TGTGCCAGCAGTTCGACAGGGGGCTACGAGCAGTACTTC; abundance: once; d_gene: TRBD1; v_gene: TRBV5-4; j_gene: TRBJ2-7
CDR3aa: CASSTSGLQGEQFF; CDR3nt: TGTGCCAGTAGTACTTCCGGGCTACAGGGTGAGCAGTTCTTC; abundance: large; d_gene: NA; v_gene: TRBV19; j_gene: TRBJ2-1
CDR3aa: CASSDGTDEQYF; CDR3nt: TGTGCCAGCAGTGACGGGACGGACGAGCAGTACTTC; abundance: few; d_gene: NA; v_gene: TRBV2; j_gene: TRBJ2-7
CDR3aa: CASSPTLDADTQYF; CDR3nt: TGTGCCAGCTCACCCACCCTAGATGCAGATACGCAGTATTTT; abundance: NA; d_gene: NA; v_gene: TRBV18; j_gene: TRBJ2-3
CDR3aa: CASSLAGRGRTDTQYF; CDR3nt: TGTGCCAGCAGCTTGGCGGGGAGGGGGCGCACAGATACGCAGTATTTT; abundance: NA; d_gene: NA; v_gene: TRBV5-4; j_gene: TRBJ2-3
CDR3aa: CASRGGERNWSYNSPLHF; CDR3nt: TGTGCCAGCAGAGGGGGGGAGAGGAATTGGTCCTATAATTCACCCCTCCACTTT; abundance: NA; d_gene: NA; v_gene: TRBV7-2; j_gene: TRBJ1-6
CDR3aa: CASSLDREHQPQHF; CDR3nt: TGTGCCAGCAGCCTCGACAGGGAGCATCAGCCCCAGCATTTT; abundance: once; d_gene: TRBD1; v_gene: TRBV5-6; j_gene: TRBJ1-5
CDR3aa: CSVPVGTEAFF; CDR3nt: TGCAGCGTGCCCGTTGGCACTGAAGCTTTCTTT; abundance: NA; d_gene: NA; v_gene: TRBV29-1; j_gene: TRBJ1-1
CDR3aa: CASSLGPGKQPQHF; CDR3nt: TGTGCCAGCAGCTTGGGTCCGGGGAAGCAGCCCCAGCATTTT; abundance: NA; d_gene: NA; v_gene: TRBV7-9; j_gene: TRBJ1-5
CDR3aa: CAWKGLAGGGGKNIQYF; CDR3nt: TGTGCCTGGAAAGGACTAGCGGGAGGAGGTGGCAAAAACATTCAGTACTTC; abundance: NA; d_gene: TRBD2; v_gene: TRBV30; j_gene: TRBJ2-4
CDR3aa: CASSHSVQPGTQYF; CDR3nt: TGTGCCAGCAGCCATTCGGTCCAGCCGGGTACGCAGTATTTT; abundance: large; d_gene: NA; v_gene: TRBV7-2; j_gene: TRBJ2-3
CDR3aa: CASSLQSGGVTYEQYF; CDR3nt: TGTGCCAGCAGCCTACAAAGCGGGGGCGTTACCTACGAGCAGTACTTC; abundance: NA; d_gene: TRBD2; v_gene: TRBV4-2; j_gene: TRBJ2-7
CDR3aa: CASSYDRVSKNIQYF; CDR3nt: TGTGCCAGCAGTTACGACAGGGTCTCAAAAAACATTCAGTACTTC; abundance: once; d_gene: TRBD1; v_gene: TRBV6-5; j_gene: TRBJ2-4
CDR3aa: CATSRLNGNSPLHF; CDR3nt: TGTGCCACCAGCAGATTGAACGGGAATTCACCCCTCCACTTT; abundance: NA; d_gene: NA; v_gene: TRBV15; j_gene: TRBJ1-6
CDR3aa: CASSRPGIVTQYF; CDR3nt: TGTGCCAGCAGTCGCCCCGGGATCGTTACGCAGTATTTT; abundance: NA; d_gene: NA; v_gene: TRBV2; j_gene: TRBJ2-3
CDR3aa: CASSLNRDSIGYTF; CDR3nt: TGTGCCAGCAGTTTAAATCGGGACTCCATTGGCTACACCTTC; abundance: NA; d_gene: NA; v_gene: TRBV27; j_gene: TRBJ1-2
CDR3aa: CASSASGVPEQYF; CDR3nt: TGTGCCAGCAGCGCCTCAGGGGTTCCCGAGCAGTACTTC; abundance: few; d_gene: NA; v_gene: TRBV5-5; j_gene: TRBJ2-7
CDR3aa: CASSLQGFVTDTQYF; CDR3nt: TGTGCCAGCAGCCTACAGGGATTCGTTACAGATACGCAGTATTTT; abundance: NA; d_gene: NA; v_gene: TRBV5-4; j_gene: TRBJ2-3
CDR3aa: CASSLDQTQPQHF; CDR3nt: TGTGCCAGCAGCTTAGATCAGACTCAGCCCCAGCATTTT; abundance: NA; d_gene: NA; v_gene: TRBV11-2; j_gene: TRBJ1-5